One sample yielded the 27 T cell receptor beta chains listed below, sequenced in a study of cytomegalovirus exposure and HLA in healthy donors. PCR used 60 Vbeta primers and 13 Jbeta primers. Sequencing used immunoSEQ multiplex PCR; TCRdb keeps in-frame clones, though not all of them. Among about 140,000 clones listed, around 80% were seen once. Sequencing was carried out using PBMCs. The receptors shown here come from a man aged 30 to 39 in good health and CMV-seropositive.

The rearrangement uses TRBV7-9 and TRBJ2-6; the match to TRBD1 covers 10 bases. Trimming removed 7 bases from V and 0 bases from J; junction bases left unmatched: 9. CDR1 and CDR2 (germline): SEHNR, FQNEAQ (reference sequence). CDR3 length: 18 residues. The CDR3 is CASTSRDRGYSGANVLTF. CDR3 DNA: TGTGCCAGCACCTCAAGGGACAGGGGTTACTCTGGGGCCAACGTCCTGACTTTC.

The gene calls are TRBV2 and TRBJ2-1; maybe TRBD2 (5 bases). The CDR3 consists of 12 residues. V was clipped by 8 bases and J by 11 bases, with 16 bases between them. Germline V gives CDR1 SNHLY, CDR2 FYNNEI. The chain's CDR3 is CASRPLAFKQFF. The CDR3 DNA reads TGTGCCAGCCGTCCTTTAGCGTTTAAGCAGTTCTTC.

The rearrangement joins TRBV5-1 to TRBJ2-2; 7 nucleotides align to TRBD2. Unmatched junction bases numbered 8, after V lost 3 bases and J lost 6 bases. The CDR3 consists of 15 residues. Germline V gene sequence: CDR1 SGHRS, CDR2 YFSETQ. CDR3: CASSSLAGVAGELFF. The DNA of the CDR3 is TGCGCCAGCAGCTCCCTGGCGGGAGTCGCCGGGGAGCTGTTTTTT.

This chain connects TRBV5-5 to TRBJ2-2, with D possibly TRBD2 on 5 matching bases. The CDR3 spans 13 residues. Per germline, CDR1 SGHKS and CDR2 YYEKEE (reference sequence). Trimming left V 1 base short and J 7 bases short, with 8 bases between. CDR3 residues: CASSLRSGGELFF. The CDR3 region has the DNA TGTGCCAGCAGCTTGAGAAGCGGCGGGGAGCTGTTTTTT.

The rearrangement joins TRBV19 to TRBJ2-3; 11 bases match TRBD2. From germline, CDR1 is LNHDA and CDR2 SQIVND (reference sequence). Trimming cost V 4 bases and J 4 bases; bases outside gene matches: 10. This CDR3 has 17 amino acids. DNA of the CDR3: TGTGCCAGTAGTACCCCGGGGCTAGCGGGAGGCGCAGATACGCAGTATTTT. This encodes CASSTPGLAGGADTQYF.

V gene TRBV6-5 combines with J gene TRBJ2-1; 12 bases are shared with TRBD2. Trimming took 8 bases from V and 9 from J; bases not matched to a gene: 8. The CDR3 has 14 amino acids. Looked up from germline, CDR1 is MNHEY and CDR2 is SVGAGI. This CDR3 is CASRPGLAGLEQFF. In nucleotides, the CDR3 is TGTGCCAGCCGACCGGGACTAGCGGGTCTTGAGCAGTTCTTC.

This clone was detected only once. This chain links TRBV27 with TRBJ2-3; 7 bases agree with TRBD1. The CDR3 is 14 amino acids. The junction had 7 bases not matched to a gene; V was cut back by 6 bases and J by 4 bases. Germline V gene data show CDR1 as MNHEY and CDR2 as SMNVEV (reference sequence). CDR3 sequence reads: CASRSRQGADTQYF. The DNA for the CDR3 is TGTGCCAGCAGGTCAAGACAGGGAGCAGATACGCAGTATTTT.

The chain recombines TRBV7-9 with TRBJ2-1, with TRBD2 matching 12 bases. Germline trimming cut 1 base from V and 7 bases from J; bases unmatched to any gene: 14. Germline V CDR1 and CDR2: SEHNR, FQNEAQ (reference sequence). CDR3 length: 19 residues. In nucleotides, the CDR3 is TGTGCCAGCAGCTTAGAGGGTTCCGCCAAGACTAGCGGGAGTAATGAGCAGTTCTTC. Encoded protein: CASSLEGSAKTSGSNEQFF.

The gene calls are TRBV14 and TRBJ2-1; D remains ambiguous. V lost 0 bases, J lost 3 bases, and 18 bases lay in between. The CDR3 consists of 18 residues. From germline, CDR1 is SGHDN and CDR2 FVKESK. CDR3 nucleotides: TGTGCCAGCAGCCAAGATGGAGAGACCCAATTATTCTACAATGAGCAGTTCTTC. Its translation: CASSQDGETQLFYNEQFF.

DNA for the CDR3: TGTGCCAGCAGTCTCTCCCGACAGGGTCCCTACGAGCAGTACTTC. The encoded protein is CASSLSRQGPYEQYF. The chain joins TRBV6-5 to TRBJ2-7; TRBD1 matches 7 bases. Germline assignment: CDR1 MNHEY and CDR2 SVGAGI. The V and J ends lost 5 bases and 2 bases, in that order; junction bases with no gene match: 9. This CDR3 contains 15 residues.

This chain joins TRBV19 and TRBJ2-1; TRBD1 is a possible D gene (6 bases). There are 15 residues in the CDR3. Trimming cost V 3 bases and J 6 bases, with 15 bases left between them. Per germline, CDR1 LNHDA and CDR2 SQIVND (reference sequence). CDR3 nucleotide sequence: TGTGCCAGTAGTATCCGCAGGGGTGTAGGCAATGAGCAGTTCTTC. Encoded protein: CASSIRRGVGNEQFF.

The rearrangement uses TRBV18 and TRBJ2-3; tentatively, D is TRBD1 (6 bases). Germline V gives CDR1 KGHSH, CDR2 LQKENI. This CDR3 comprises 15 residues. The V and J ends lost 3 bases and 4 bases respectively, with 14 bases between them. CDR3 nucleotides: TGTGCCAGCTCACCCGAACAGGGTTCGGCAGATACGCAGTATTTT. It translates to CASSPEQGSADTQYF.

The rearrangement links TRBV5-1 to TRBJ1-1, with 9 bases lining up with TRBD1. This CDR3 spans 15 amino acids. V trimming: 4 bases; J trimming: 3 bases; junction bases outside the gene matches: 7. Looked up from germline, CDR1 is SGHRS and CDR2 is YFSETQ. CDR3 coding DNA: TGCGCCAGCAGCATACAGGGGGCAATTGACACTGAAGCTTTCTTT. Translated: CASSIQGAIDTEAFF.

The gene calls are TRBV19 and TRBJ2-2; weak D call: TRBD1 (6 bases). Germline V gives CDR1 LNHDA, CDR2 SQIVND (reference sequence). This CDR3 region has 14 residues. Trimming removed 5 bases at V and 2 bases at J, with 9 bases between. The CDR3 reads CASSSGHNTGELFF. In nucleotides, the CDR3 is TGTGCCAGTAGTTCGGGACACAACACCGGGGAGCTGTTTTTT.

This clone was observed once. The chain is built from TRBV28 and TRBJ1-1; D remains unclear. V was cut by 2 bases and J by 1 base, with 5 bases left in between. In germline, CDR1 is MDHEN, CDR2 SYDVKM. This CDR3 has 13 amino acids. This CDR3 is CASSLTRNTEAFF. The CDR3 coding sequence is TGTGCCAGCAGTTTAACGAGGAACACTGAAGCTTTCTTT.

The chain couples TRBV28 to TRBJ1-5, with a possible D match to TRBD1 (6 bases). Per germline, CDR1 MDHEN and CDR2 SYDVKM. CDR3 size: 16 residues. Trimming took 7 bases from V and 2 from J, leaving 18 bases between them. For the CDR3, the DNA is TGTGCCAGCATTCCTCCCGAGGGGGTCGGCAATCAGCCCCAGCATTTT. It codes for CASIPPEGVGNQPQHF.

This sequence joins TRBV30 and TRBJ1-2; 8 positions match TRBD1. The CDR3 covers 11 residues. The junction had 6 bases not matched to a gene; V was cut back by 8 bases and J by 7 bases. The germline CDR1 and CDR2 sequences are GTSNPN and SVGIG (reference sequence). CDR3 DNA sequence: TGTGCCCTAGACAGGGGAGGTGGCTACACCTTC. Translated: CALDRGGGYTF.

This clone was seen once. The chain joins TRBV7-9 to TRBJ2-5; 7 bases map to TRBD1. With 3 bases clipped from V and 3 bases from J, the junction kept 4 bases outside the gene matches. The germline V gene has CDR1 SEHNR and CDR2 FQNEAQ (reference sequence). This CDR3 is 14 amino acids long. The CDR3 sequence: CASSLGTAKETQYF. DNA of the CDR3: TGTGCCAGCAGCTTGGGGACAGCAAAAGAGACCCAGTACTTC.

The chain employs TRBV28 and TRBJ2-5; D gene ambiguous. TRBJ2-7 explains the end of the DNA better; the J call may be wrong. The CDR3 sequence is 12 residues long. Per germline, CDR1 MDHEN and CDR2 SYDVKM. CDR3 bases: TGTGCCAGCAGTTTGCCACCCTACGAGCAGTACTTC. Its translation: CASSLPPYEQYF.

In this sample, this clone turned up a few times. V is TRBV28 and J is TRBJ1-1; TRBD1 is a possible D gene (6 bases). The CDR3 totals 14 residues. CDR1 and CDR2 (germline): MDHEN, SYDVKM. V was pared by 5 bases and J by 11 bases, with 21 bases between. The CDR3: CASSRLDSGREAFF. DNA of the CDR3: TGTGCCAGCAGTCGCCTGGACAGCGGACGTGAGGCTTTCTTT. Full variable domain (remainder filled in from reference TRBV28 and TRBJ1-1): DVKVTQSSRYLVKRTGEKVFLECVQDMDHENMFWYRQDPGLGLRLIYFSYDVKMKEKGDIPEGYSVSREKKERFSLILESASTNQTSMYLCASSRLDSGREAFFGQGTRLTVV.

This clone has only one observation. The chain carries TRBV7-8 and TRBJ2-3; 7 bases map to TRBD2. Germline assignment: CDR1 SGHVS and CDR2 FQNEAQ. V gave up 5 bases and J gave up 2 bases; unmatched junction bases: 10. This CDR3 has 16 amino acids. DNA of the CDR3: TGTGCCAGCAGCCCCCGGGCTAGCGGAAACACAGATACGCAGTATTTT. Protein: CASSPRASGNTDTQYF.

The chain couples TRBV6-5 to TRBJ1-2; D is perhaps TRBD1 (6 bases). V was cut by 6 bases and J by 10 bases, with 12 bases left in between. The CDR3 contains 11 residues. Germline-derived CDR1 and CDR2 are MNHEY and SVGAGI. Here the CDR3 DNA reads TGTGCCAGCAGCCTACAGGGCGTCTACACCTTC. Translation: CASSLQGVYTF.

This sequence joins TRBV2 and TRBJ2-3; TRBD2 matches at 9 bases. The CDR3 has 14 residues. Looked up from germline, CDR1 is SNHLY and CDR2 is FYNNEI. Trimming took 7 bases from V and 3 from J; bases not matched to a gene: 5. The CDR3 region is CASNLAGGTDTQYF. The CDR3 coding sequence is TGTGCCAGCAACTTGGCGGGGGGGACAGATACGCAGTATTTT. The full variable domain, with the rest looked up from reference TRBV2 and TRBJ2-3, is EPEVTQTPSHQVTQMGQEVILRCVPISNHLYFYWYRQILGQKVEFLVSFYNNEISEKSEIFDDQFSVERPDGSNFTLKIRSTKLEDSAMYFCASNLAGGTDTQYFGPGTRLTVL.

The CDR3 region is CASSVVGGEYNEQFF. CDR3 bases: TGCGCCAGCAGCGTAGTTGGCGGCGAGTACAATGAGCAGTTCTTC. The chain uses TRBV5-1 and TRBJ2-1; the D is unclear. Trimming took off 4 bases at V and 4 bases at J, with 15 bases between the two ends. The CDR3 has 15 residues. The germline V gene has CDR1 SGHRS and CDR2 YFSETQ.

This sequence joins TRBV27 and TRBJ2-7, with TRBD2 matching over 9 bases. CDR1 is MNHEY and CDR2 is SMNVEV in the germline V gene (reference sequence). V was pared by 7 bases and J by 5 bases, with 6 bases of the junction left unmatched. The CDR3 sequence is 13 residues long. The DNA for the CDR3 is TGTGCCAGCATTACCGGGACTAGCAACGAGCAGTACTTC. Amino acids: CASITGTSNEQYF.

The genes are TRBV19 and TRBJ2-7; the match to TRBD1 covers 9 bases. Trimming removed 6 bases from V and 6 bases from J; junction bases left unmatched: 6. Looked up from germline, CDR1 is LNHDA and CDR2 is SQIVND (reference sequence). This CDR3 is built from 13 residues. CDR3 bases: TGTGCCAGTAGCCAGGGACAGGGCGGCGAGCAGTACTTC. Protein sequence: CASSQGQGGEQYF.

This sequence joins TRBV7-2 and TRBJ1-2; D gene unclear. The V end was cut by 5 bases, the J end by 0 bases, with 7 bases between. Germline CDR1 is SGHTA and CDR2 is FQGNSA. The CDR3 extends over 13 amino acids. This CDR3 is CASSPQTNYGYTF. For the CDR3, the DNA is TGTGCCAGCAGCCCACAAACTAACTATGGCTACACCTTC.